The present T cell receptor beta chain was sequenced within a study of post-analysis software for immune sequencing data. Study in general: In terms of disease course, relapsing-remitting, secondary progressive and progressive-relapsing multiple sclerosis were included. General study findings and limits: Five TRBV segments were more frequent in patients than controls; TRBV5-6, TRBV5-1 and TRBV20-1 belonged to this group. Normalized Chao1 diversity was significantly reduced in patients versus controls.

Built from TCR beta cDNA, the libraries had unique molecular identifiers in them. Once roughly 0.9 to 11 million T cells were used, approximately 470,000 cDNA molecules resulted. TCRdb recomputed calls from the PCR reads with MiXCR, one row per CDR3 protein. Among about 820,000 distinct CDR3 sequences, approximately 57% were seen once, and the ten largest hold 4.6%. To note about this clonotype: Its antigen is unknown.

The CDR3 consists of 12 residues. The germline V gene has CDR1 ENHRY and CDR2 SYGVKD. Trimming left V 7 bases short and J 7 bases short, with 14 bases between. The sequence came from a girl aged 10-17 years with multiple sclerosis. The chain carries TRBV10-3 and TRBJ2-7; tentative D call: TRBD2 (5 bases). The sequenced sample was blood. The CDR3 DNA reads TGTGCCATCAAAGGCGAGAGGGAAGAGCAGTACTTC. It encodes CAIKGEREEQYF.